The following is a T cell receptor beta chain sequence with its context. The data derive from a study of T-cell reconstitution after alpha-beta-depleted transplantation in children. TCRbeta library preparation incorporated unique molecular identifiers. TCRdb re-analysed the PCR reads in MiXCR, keeping a single row per CDR3 protein. The sample contains around 960,000 distinct CDR3 sequences, about 29% of which appear only once. This CDR3 spans 12 amino acids. Trimming cost V 6 bases and J 4 bases, with 12 bases left between them. Looked up from germline, CDR1 is DFQATT and CDR2 is SNEGSKA (reference sequence).

The J gene is TRBJ1-1, the V gene TRBV20-1; D call uncertain. This specimen consisted of PBMCs, mostly from graft donor cells, obtained 360 days after TCRalphabeta/CD19-depleted stem cell transplant. The sequence was collected from a boy in the first two years of life who had a stem cell transplant for SCID, so the T cells may come from the graft donor. In DNA form, the CDR3 reads TGCAGTGCCAGCCAGAGGCGCACTGAAGCTTTCTTT. This codes for CSASQRRTEAFF.